Below, 3 T cell receptor beta chains from the same sample are listed, as sequenced in a study of cytomegalovirus exposure and HLA in healthy donors. Using immunoSEQ multiplex PCR, the repertoire was profiled, and TCRdb retains in-frame clones only, with some absent. The data contain over 250,000 clones, 80% to 90% of them seen just once; the ten biggest clones take up around 1%. Sequenced input: PBMCs. The origin of the receptors is a young woman in good health and CMV-seronegative.

The chain carries TRBV30 and TRBJ2-4, with D perhaps TRBD2 (7 bases). The CDR3 contains 15 residues. V was clipped by 7 bases and J by 10 bases, with 26 bases between them. Germline assignment: CDR1 GTSNPN and CDR2 SVGIG (reference sequence). CDR3 bases: TGTGCCTCTGTAATAGCGGAGGGAGGGGGTTGGATTCAGTACTTC. Translated: CASVIAEGGGWIQYF. Full variable domain (remainder filled in from reference TRBV30 and TRBJ2-4): SQTIHQWPATLVQPVGSPLSLECTVEGTSNPNLYWYRQAAGRGLQLLFYSVGIGQISSEVPQNLSASRPQDRQFILSSKKLLLSDSGFYLCASVIAEGGGWIQYFGAGTRLSVL.

The chain links TRBV7-8 to TRBJ2-2, with D tentatively TRBD1 (5 bases). Germline lookup yields CDR1 SGHVS and CDR2 FQNEAQ. Trimming cost V 3 bases and J 5 bases, with 7 bases left between them. The CDR3 totals 13 residues. The CDR3 here is CASSFQGTGELFF. The CDR3 bases are TGTGCCAGCAGCTTTCAGGGTACCGGGGAGCTGTTTTTT. Combining the CDR3 with reference TRBV7-8 and TRBJ2-2 gives the whole variable domain GAGVSQSPRYKVAKRGQDVALRCDPISGHVSLFWYQQALGQGPEFLTYFQNEAQLDKSGLPSDRFFAERPEGSVSTLKIQRTQQEDSAVYLCASSFQGTGELFFGEGSRLTVL.

This chain links TRBV7-9 with TRBJ1-2; tentative D call: TRBD1 (6 bases). The germline CDR1 and CDR2 sequences are SEHNR and FQNEAQ (reference sequence). The CDR3 length is 17 residues. V lost 5 bases and J lost 5, with 24 bases in between. The CDR3 DNA reads TGTGCCAGCAGCCCCGCAAACTCCGGGACACCTCTTTATGGCTACACCTTC. This sequence encodes CASSPANSGTPLYGYTF.